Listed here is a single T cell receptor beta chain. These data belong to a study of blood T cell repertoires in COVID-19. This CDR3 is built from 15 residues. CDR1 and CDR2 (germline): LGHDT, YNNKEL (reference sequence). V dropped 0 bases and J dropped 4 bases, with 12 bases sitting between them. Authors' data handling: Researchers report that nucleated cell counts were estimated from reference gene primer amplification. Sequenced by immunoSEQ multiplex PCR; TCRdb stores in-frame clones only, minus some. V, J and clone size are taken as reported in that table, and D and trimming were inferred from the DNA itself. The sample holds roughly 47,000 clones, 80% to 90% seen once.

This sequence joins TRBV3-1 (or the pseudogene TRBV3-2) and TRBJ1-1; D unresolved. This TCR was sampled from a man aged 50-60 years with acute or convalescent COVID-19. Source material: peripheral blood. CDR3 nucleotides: TGTGCCAGCAGCCAAGATGGCGGGGTAAGCACTGAAGCTTTCTTT. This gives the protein CASSQDGGVSTEAFF.